This T cell receptor (beta chain) was recorded in a study of shared clonotypes between healthy human individuals. Study background: The cohort comprised a couple of women and a few men. Their ages spanned 18 to 49 years.

Profiling relied on immunoSEQ multiplex PCR, and the TCRdb table lists in-frame clones only, not all of them. This table has 450,000 to 500,000 clones, roughly 80% appearing once. The clonotype was recovered from a woman aged 40 to 55 in good health. Some clones in this sample may be carry-over from other donors' samples. Sequenced material: PBMCs.

The CDR3 region is CASRRTSGAYNEQFF. CDR3 nucleotides: TGTGCCAGCAGAAGGACTAGCGGGGCCTACAATGAGCAGTTCTTC. V is TRBV6-5 and J is TRBJ2-1, with 12 bases aligning to TRBD2. V gave up 6 bases and J gave up 2 bases; unmatched junction bases: 2. The CDR3 length is 15 residues. Germline assignment: CDR1 MNHEY and CDR2 SVGAGI.